This T cell receptor beta chain stems from a study of T cells in Graves' hyperthyroidism and ophthalmopathy (dated by TCRdb to between 2017 and 2020). With respect to the entire study: Peripheral blood samples were taken at initial diagnosis, before any treatment was given. TCR V-J signatures able to tell the groups apart were searched for in a discovery cohort of approximately 95 patients, of whom over 40 had Graves' ophthalmopathy and roughly 58 had stable Graves' hyperthyroidism. Prospective prediction of ophthalmopathy was tested in an independent validation cohort of 18 to 20 hyperthyroidism patients and 15 to 17 patients who later progressed to ophthalmopathy. For training and testing, the roughly 93 patients in the discovery cohort were randomly divided in a 7:3 ratio. In about 6 Graves' hyperthyroidism patients, the study also compared T-cell repertoires from thyroid tissue with T-cell repertoires from blood. Following sampling, methimazole starting at 30 mg daily was given to hyperthyroidism patients, and high-dose intravenous methylprednisolone was given to ophthalmopathy patients. TCR Vbeta CDR3 sequencing of 120 to 150 peripheral blood samples (43 ophthalmopathy, roughly 74 hyperthyroidism and approximately 17 progressor patients) is reported in the paper. Overall study results and their limits: Sample size was not statistically predetermined, and blinding of investigators to group allocation was not performed. A model built on a 13 V-J signature distinguished ophthalmopathy from stable hyperthyroidism, reaching 85% to 90% sensitivity and around 81% specificity in cross-validation and 80%/75% in testing. In validation, the model predicted progression to ophthalmopathy a median of around six months before onset, with roughly 70% sensitivity and 72.22% specificity. Most expanded thyroid clonotypes (frequency above 0.001) were also found in blood, which suggests that blood repertoires may mirror thyroid immune responses.

CDR1 and CDR2, looked up from the germline V gene, are MNHEY and SVGAGI. V and J are trimmed by 4 bases and 6 bases, and the gene matches miss 5 bases of the junction. The CDR3 has 14 amino acids, counting the end cysteine and phenylalanine. Only CDR3 DNA remains: 42 bases, in frame from the first base. The hyperthyroidism patients were between 18 and 65 years old and newly diagnosed, with a disease duration of less than 2 months. Exclusion was applied to patients with uncontrolled infections, other autoimmune diseases, pregnancy or lactation. Diagnoses were established on the basis of clinical symptoms, serum thyroxine and TRAb, thyroid ultrasound, and orbital computed tomography. For progressor patients, blood was drawn at the first diagnosis of hyperthyroidism, before any ophthalmopathy symptoms had appeared. Ficoll-Paque density gradient centrifugation was used to isolate PBMCs from around 10 ml of fresh peripheral blood. Progressor patients were defined as those initially diagnosed with Graves' hyperthyroidism in whom ophthalmopathy developed during follow-up. Total RNA was extracted using Trizol reagent, and RNA quality was assessed on an Agilent 2100 Bioanalyzer.

TCR beta CDR3 regions were amplified from RNA transcripts. A first-round RT-PCR of the TCR CDR3 used the HTBI primer set with the Qiagen OneStep RT-PCR kit. The libraries were constructed in a second round of multiplex PCR and then size-selected and purified. Paired-end sequencing of the libraries was performed with 100 bp reads on an Illumina HiSeq2000. The paper's data handling went like this. SOAPnuke was used to process the raw data, removing reads that contained adapters or uncalled bases, had a mean Phred below 15, or lacked an exact match to the constant primer or identifier. COPE v1.2.5 was used to merge the high-quality paired reads, and each unique nucleotide sequence was defined as a clonotype. MiTCR v1.1 was used to align the clonotypes against IMGT TRBV, TRBD and TRBJ reference segments. Analysis was restricted to V-J combinations with a frequency above 0.0001, which covered 99.2% of repertoires. A TCS score was defined as the ratio of F50 (clonal expansion) to E x V (chaos), with BLOSUM62-based TCRdist applied between CDR3 peptides within each V-J. Welch's t-statistics and random forest reduced around 520 V-J features to around 14, which were used in a naive Bayes classifier (R e1071). The public reads were reprocessed in TCRdb via fastp at Q25 and MiXCR, keeping in-frame beta chains. Each entry merges the rows of one CDR3 protein and shows their most common DNA and genes. The V and J calls were determined by TCRdb, not by the authors. The sample table holds some 600,000 distinct CDR3 sequences, of which over 11% were seen once. About 5.8% of the sample belongs to the ten largest clones.

This clonotype was seen a few times. The specificity of this receptor is unknown. No qualities accompany the bases; no much larger clone lies one base away. The sequenced sample consisted of blood. This TCR was sampled from a woman in her 30s with Graves' hyperthyroidism that later progressed to Graves' ophthalmopathy. The sequence joins TRBV6-5 to TRBJ1-2, with 10 bases aligning to TRBD1. The base sequence is TGTGCCAGCAGTTCGGGACAGGGGAAGGATGGCTACACCTTC. Its protein product is CASSSGQGKDGYTF.